Below, 15 T cell receptor beta chains from the same sample are listed, as sequenced in a study of shared clonotypes between healthy human individuals. Method: immunoSEQ multiplex PCR; TCRdb's copy keeps in-frame clones and lacks some. The sample yields approximately 2,200,000 clones, roughly 91% seen once. CD8 cells classed as naive were CD45RO-negative and positively selected for CCR7, excluding terminally differentiated effector memory CD45RA+ cells. Sequencing used naive CD8+ T cells from PBMCs. The receptor set was obtained from a man between 18 and 29 years old in good health. Some clones in this sample may be carry-over from other donors' samples.

V usage is TRBV6-1 and J usage is TRBJ2-7; tentative D call: TRBD2 (6 bases). Trimming removed 6 bases at V and 3 bases at J, with 15 bases between. This CDR3 spans 14 amino acids. Per germline, CDR1 MNHNS and CDR2 SASEGT. DNA of the CDR3: TGTGCCAGCAGACTCACGGGGGATATCTACGAGCAGTACTTC. The encoded protein is CASRLTGDIYEQYF.

This chain uses TRBV9 with TRBJ1-2; no clear D. Trimming shortened V by 0 bases and J by 0 bases, and 12 bases separated the two germline ends. Looked up from germline, CDR1 is SGDLS and CDR2 is YYNGEE. This CDR3 has 16 residues. The CDR3: CASSVGARRTNYGYTF. The CDR3, as DNA: TGTGCCAGCAGCGTAGGTGCCCGCCGGACTAACTATGGCTACACCTTC.

The rearrangement links TRBV5-5 to TRBJ1-1; 8 bases match TRBD1. The CDR3 runs to 15 residues. Germline values: CDR1 SGHKS, CDR2 YYEKEE (reference sequence). The J segment lost 1 base and the V segment lost 4 bases, leaving 6 bases of the junction unmatched. Here the CDR3 reads CASSTRQGRNTEAFF. Written as DNA, the CDR3 is TGTGCCAGCAGCACGCGACAGGGGAGGAACACTGAAGCTTTCTTT.

The genes are TRBV7-9 and TRBJ2-2, with 12 bases matching TRBD2. V trimming: 5 bases; J trimming: 4 bases; junction bases outside the gene matches: 14. This CDR3 contains 19 residues. Per germline, CDR1 SEHNR and CDR2 FQNEAQ (reference sequence). The CDR3 here is CASSPPPQTSGRPTGELFF. DNA for the CDR3: TGTGCCAGCAGCCCTCCCCCTCAGACTAGCGGGAGACCCACCGGGGAGCTGTTTTTT.

The chain combines TRBV29-1 with TRBJ1-2; 9 nucleotides line up with TRBD1. This CDR3 has 13 amino acids. V was pared by 7 bases and J by 3 bases, with 6 bases of the junction left unmatched. Per germline, CDR1 SQVTM and CDR2 ANQGSEA. CDR3 DNA sequence: TGCAGCGGAAGGGACAGGGACGACTATGGCTACACCTTC. Translation gives CSGRDRDDYGYTF.

J is TRBJ1-2 and V is TRBV6-1; unclear D gene. V lost 1 base to trimming and J lost 6 bases, with 12 bases between them. The CDR3 is 14 residues long. Germline V gene sequence: CDR1 MNHNS, CDR2 SASEGT. The CDR3 sequence: CASSEGTGGHGYTF. The CDR3 DNA sequence: TGTGCCAGCAGTGAAGGGACGGGCGGCCATGGCTACACCTTC.

V is TRBV2 and J is TRBJ2-1, with 7 bases lining up with TRBD1. V dropped 6 bases and J dropped 6; count of bases not matched to a gene: 8. The V gene's germline CDR1 is SNHLY and CDR2 FYNNEI. The CDR3 extends over 14 amino acids. DNA of the CDR3: TGTGCCAGCAGACAGGGGCCAGAGTTCAATGAGCAGTTCTTC. This translates into CASRQGPEFNEQFF.

The J gene is TRBJ2-7, the V gene TRBV5-1; possible D gene TRBD1, 5 bases. Germline loops: CDR1 SGHRS, CDR2 YFSETQ. V dropped 6 bases and J dropped 1 base, with 20 bases sitting between them. The CDR3 runs to 16 residues. The CDR3 region has the DNA TGCGCCAGCAAAGAATGGGTGGGGCCGAGTTCCTACGAGCAGTACTTC. This sequence encodes CASKEWVGPSSYEQYF.

This chain joins TRBV4-1 and TRBJ2-3, with D tentatively TRBD1 (5 bases). V lost 0 bases and J lost 6, with 19 bases in between. The CDR3 runs 17 residues. The germline V gene has CDR1 MGHRA and CDR2 YSYEKL. The CDR3 protein is CASSQDPYGPGSDTQYF. In nucleotides, the CDR3 is TGCGCCAGCAGCCAAGATCCTTATGGCCCAGGGTCCGATACGCAGTATTTT.

The CDR3 loop reads CASRLTRFSAYEQYF. CDR3 in DNA: TGTGCCAGCAGACTTACACGATTTAGCGCCTACGAGCAGTACTTC. The V and J genes are TRBV6-1 and TRBJ2-7; weak D call: TRBD2 (5 bases). Deletions cut 6 bases from V and 2 bases from J, with 17 bases between. The CDR3 extends over 15 amino acids. Germline CDR1 and CDR2: MNHNS and SASEGT.

The chain is built from TRBV10-2 and TRBJ2-7; TRBD1 matches at 11 bases. Germline CDR1 WSHSY, CDR2 SAAADI. After removal of 7 bases from V and 2 bases from J, the junction contained 7 bases not matched to a gene. The CDR3 runs to 15 residues. In nucleotides, the CDR3 is TGCGCCAGCACCTCTCCGGGACAGGGGGCCTACGAGCAGTACTTC. Its protein product is CASTSPGQGAYEQYF.

The chain uses TRBV15 and TRBJ2-1; 8 bases line up with TRBD2. The CDR3 is 12 amino acids. V was clipped by 5 bases and J by 10 bases; unmatched bases: 4. Germline V CDR1 and CDR2: LNHNV, YYDKDF (reference sequence). As DNA, the CDR3 is TGTGCCACCAGCCGGGGGGGGCGCGAGCAGTTCTTC. Encoded protein: CATSRGGREQFF.

The J gene is TRBJ2-1, the V gene TRBV11-2; D is possibly TRBD1 or TRBD2 (5 bases each). The CDR3 runs to 14 residues. CDR1 is SGHAT, CDR2 FQNNGV, per germline. Between the trimmed V and J ends, which lost 5 bases and 8 bases, there was a span of 16 bases. The DNA of the CDR3 is TGTGCCAGCAGCCCCCGACCAGGGCGGGATGAGCAGTTCTTC. This codes for CASSPRPGRDEQFF.

CDR3 amino acids: CASSRDRVPHEQYF. The CDR3 DNA reads as TGTGCCAGCAGCCGCGACAGGGTGCCCCACGAGCAGTACTTC. The rearrangement joins TRBV5-4 to TRBJ2-7; 7 nucleotides agree with TRBD1. J lost 5 bases, V lost 4 bases, and 9 bases had no gene match. This CDR3 contains 14 residues. Germline values: CDR1 SGHNT, CDR2 YYREEE (reference sequence). Together with reference TRBV5-4 and TRBJ2-7, the CDR3 gives the full variable domain: ETGVTQSPTHLIKTRGQQVTLRCSSQSGHNTVSWYQQALGQGPQFIFQYYREEENGRGNFPPRFSGLQFPNYSSELNVNALELDDSALYLCASSRDRVPHEQYFGPGTRLTVT.

This clone was detected a few times. The chain uses TRBV30 and TRBJ1-5; D call uncertain. The V end was cut by 0 bases, the J end by 3 bases, with 9 bases between. This CDR3 region has 14 residues. The germline V gene has CDR1 GTSNPN and CDR2 SVGIG (reference sequence). The CDR3 DNA reads TGTGCCTGGAGTGTAGGGCGGTTCAATCAGCCCCAGCATTTT. Protein product: CAWSVGRFNQPQHF.